Below, 23 T cell receptor beta chains from the same sample are listed, as sequenced in a study of blood T cells in healthy people across ages. With a J-beta primer mix and a sample-barcoded 5' primer, a second PCR ran about 6 to 11 cycles. Each CDR3 protein is one row after TCRdb ran MiXCR on the 5' RACE reads. The repertoire includes 1,800,000 or so distinct CDR3 sequences, about two fifths of them detected once, and about 23% sits in the top ten. The specimen was blood. These TCRs come from a human donor in good health.

This clonotype was detected a few times. This chain uses TRBV20-1 with TRBJ1-2, with D hard to call. The CDR3 is made up of 13 amino acids. Trimming took 4 bases from V and 4 from J, leaving 13 bases between them. Per germline, CDR1 DFQATT and CDR2 SNEGSKA (reference sequence). This chain's CDR3 is CSATRHGLYGYTF. The DNA of the CDR3 is TGCAGTGCTACTCGACACGGCCTCTATGGCTACACCTTC.

A single count supports this clonotype. A read error may produce the germline difference seen at one junction end. The chain carries TRBV4-1 and TRBJ1-2; 8 nucleotides match TRBD1. The V gene's germline CDR1 is MGHRA and CDR2 YSYEKL. This CDR3 is 17 amino acids long. As DNA, the CDR3 is TGCGCCAGCAGCCCAGCCCAGGACAGGGCTTATAACTATGACTACACCTTC. Its translation is CASSPAQDRAYNYDYTF.

The chain links TRBV20-1 to TRBJ2-3; weak D call: TRBD1 (6 bases). The CDR3 spans 16 residues. The V end lost 6 bases, the J end lost 1 base, and 20 bases lay between the germline ends. Germline assignment: CDR1 DFQATT and CDR2 SNEGSKA (reference sequence). CDR3 region: CSAPDVQGEGTDTQYF. The CDR3 DNA follows: TGCAGTGCGCCGGACGTACAGGGCGAAGGCACAGATACGCAGTATTTT.

This chain joins TRBV12-3 or TRBV12-4 and TRBJ2-4; TRBD2 is a possible D gene (5 bases). The last part of the DNA fits TRBJ2-7 better; the J call may be wrong. This CDR3 spans 14 amino acids. The chain's CDR3 is CASSLSRDPYEQYF. In DNA form, the CDR3 reads TGTGCCAGCAGTTTAAGTCGGGATCCCTACGAGCAGTACTTC.

This sequence joins TRBV12-3 or TRBV12-4 and TRBJ1-1, with 8 bases identical to TRBD1. The V and J ends lost 5 bases and 4 bases, in that order; junction bases with no gene match: 6. The CDR3 is 14 residues long. CDR3 amino acids: CASSGQGGSTEAFF. CDR3 nucleotide sequence: TGTGCCAGCAGTGGACAGGGCGGGAGCACTGAAGCTTTCTTT.

V and J are TRBV6-5 and TRBJ1-2, with TRBD1 matching 9 bases. The J segment lost 5 bases and the V segment lost 11 bases, leaving 6 bases of the junction unmatched. CDR1 is MNHEY, CDR2 SVGAGI, per germline. The CDR3 is 12 amino acids. CDR3 nucleotide sequence: TGTGCCGCGACAGGGGGAGGATATGGCTACACCTTC. The encoded protein is CAATGGGYGYTF.

Written as DNA, the CDR3 is TGTGCCAGCAGTTACTCGCCCAGAAACACCGGGGAGCTGTTTTTT. Its translation: CASSYSPRNTGELFF. J is TRBJ2-2 and V is TRBV6-5; D is unresolved. Germline V CDR1 and CDR2: MNHEY, SVGAGI. The CDR3 covers 15 residues. V lost 0 bases, J lost 2 bases, and 7 bases lay in between.

This clonotype was recorded a few times. V usage is TRBV7-9 and J usage is TRBJ2-1; the D gene is possibly TRBD1 (5 bases). The germline gives CDR1 SEHNR, CDR2 FQNEAQ (reference sequence). The CDR3 consists of 14 residues. Trimming pared 4 bases from V and 6 bases from J, leaving 13 bases between. The CDR3 here is CASSSRVRLNEQFF. CDR3 DNA sequence: TGTGCCAGCAGCTCCAGGGTCCGGCTCAATGAGCAGTTCTTC.

V is TRBV6-6 and J is TRBJ2-3; D possibly corresponds to TRBD1 (5 bases). The CDR3 is 16 residues long. Trimming shortened V by 2 bases and J by 0 bases, and 12 bases separated the two germline ends. CDR1 is MNHNY and CDR2 is SVGAGI in the germline V gene (reference sequence). CDR3 loop: CASSYLDRTSTDTQYF. The CDR3 DNA sequence: TGTGCCAGCAGTTACCTTGACAGAACTAGCACAGATACGCAGTATTTT.

As concerns this clonotype: The CDR3 carries no conserved terminal phenylalanine or tryptophan, so it likely arises from a read error. This chain connects TRBV19 to TRBJ1-2; TRBD1 matches at 7 bases. The CDR3 runs 14 residues. Germline-derived CDR1 and CDR2 are LNHDA and SQIVND (reference sequence). V was pared by 4 bases and J by 4 bases, with 6 bases of the junction left unmatched. CDR3: CASSTPDRVYGYTL. CDR3 nucleotides: TGTGCCAGTAGTACACCCGACAGGGTCTATGGCTACACCTTA.

This chain joins TRBV4-1 and TRBJ2-5; D is unresolved. Per germline, CDR1 MGHRA and CDR2 YSYEKL. The CDR3 loop spans 14 amino acids. V was clipped by 2 bases and J by 5 bases, with 12 bases between them. CDR3 residues: CASSQILIGETQYF. The CDR3 nucleotides read TGCGCCAGCAGCCAAATACTTATTGGCGAGACCCAGTACTTC.

This clonotype has only a few counts. This sequence joins TRBV7-9 and TRBJ2-5, with D possibly being TRBD1 (6 bases). This CDR3 has 15 amino acids. The V and J ends lost 5 bases and 3 bases respectively, with 16 bases between them. Germline V gives CDR1 SEHNR, CDR2 FQNEAQ (reference sequence). As DNA, the CDR3 is TGTGCCAGCAGCAGAGATGAGGGGGTCGAAGAGACCCAGTACTTC. Encoded protein: CASSRDEGVEETQYF. The full variable domain, in which reference TRBV7-9 and TRBJ2-5 provide the parts outside the CDR3, is DTGVSQNPRHKITKRGQNVTFRCDPISEHNRLYWYRQTLGQGPEFLTYFQNEAQLEKSRLLSDRFSAERPKGSFSTLEIQRTEQGDSAMYLCASSRDEGVEETQYFGPGTRLLVL.

This clonotype was counted at least ten times. The V gene is TRBV5-1, the J gene TRBJ1-2; 7 nucleotides match TRBD1. Germline CDR1 SGHRS, CDR2 YFSETQ. The CDR3 is made up of 13 amino acids. The V gene end was trimmed by 6 bases and the J gene end by 7 bases; junction bases not matched to a gene: 9. The CDR3 bases are TGCGCCAGCAATAGGGACAGAGGCACTGGCTACACCTTC. Protein product: CASNRDRGTGYTF.

A word on this clonotype: Mismatch with germline at one junction end may stem from a read error. This rearrangement joins TRBV20-1 to TRBJ2-5, with D possibly TRBD2 on 7 matching bases. Looked up from germline, CDR1 is DFQATT and CDR2 is SNEGSKA (reference sequence). The CDR3 is 16 residues long. CDR3 coding DNA: TGCAGCGCTACCCTTCCCGCGGCGGGGGCTCAAGAGACCCAGTACTTC. Translation: CSATLPAAGAQETQYF.

In its sample, this clonotype was seen a few times. The chain couples TRBV5-1 to TRBJ2-1; D unclear. This CDR3 is built from 16 residues. Trimming took off 4 bases at V and 8 bases at J, with 22 bases between the two ends. Germline V gives CDR1 SGHRS, CDR2 YFSETQ. CDR3 protein: CASSPIGPLSQDEQFF. The CDR3, as DNA: TGCGCCAGCAGCCCAATAGGGCCCTTGAGTCAGGATGAGCAGTTCTTC.

The rearrangement joins TRBV5-1 to TRBJ1-1, with D tentatively TRBD1 (6 bases). V was clipped by 4 bases and J by 3 bases, with 19 bases between them. The CDR3 is 16 residues long. Germline V gives CDR1 SGHRS, CDR2 YFSETQ. CDR3: CASSPPQGSRDTEAFF. The CDR3 nucleotides read TGCGCCAGCAGCCCACCACAGGGAAGTAGAGACACTGAAGCTTTCTTT.

The V gene is TRBV20-1, the J gene TRBJ2-5, with 10 bases fitting TRBD2. CDR1 and CDR2 from the germline V gene are DFQATT and SNEGSKA (reference sequence). The CDR3 has 15 residues. V shed 4 bases and J 11 bases; nucleotides not matched to a gene: 16. The CDR3 reads CSATPLAGSNRQQYF. The CDR3 coding sequence is TGCAGTGCTACTCCACTAGCGGGGTCCAATCGGCAGCAGTACTTC.

The genes are TRBV4-2 and TRBJ2-4; D is undetermined. The ends were cut back, 1 base at V and 15 bases at J, with 19 bases in the middle. The CDR3 length is 14 residues. CDR1 and CDR2 (germline): LGHNA, YNFKEQ. The CDR3 protein is CASSQAVGVAPAYF. As DNA, the CDR3 is TGTGCCAGCAGCCAAGCCGTAGGAGTAGCACCTGCGTACTTC.

The chain combines TRBV20-1 with TRBJ2-5; a weak D match, TRBD2 (6 bases). Trimming removed 5 bases at V and 13 bases at J, with 17 bases between. CDR3 length: 11 residues. Germline V gene sequence: CDR1 DFQATT, CDR2 SNEGSKA (reference sequence). Here the CDR3 DNA reads TGCAGTGCTCAGGCGGAGGGCAGGAGGTACTTC. Translation gives CSAQAEGRRYF.

The table lists this clonotype with a few counts. The chain couples TRBV3-1 to TRBJ1-2; D is ambiguous. Germline CDR1 LGHDT, CDR2 YNNKEL (reference sequence). The CDR3 is made up of 12 amino acids. V dropped 0 bases and J dropped 11 bases, with 10 bases sitting between them. The CDR3 here is CASSQDRGDYTF. The CDR3 coding sequence is TGTGCCAGCAGCCAAGATCGCGGAGATTACACCTTC.

Only a few counts were recorded for this clonotype. This sequence joins TRBV20-1 and TRBJ2-1, with D perhaps TRBD2 (5 bases). The CDR3 runs 15 residues. CDR1 DFQATT and CDR2 SNEGSKA come from the germline V gene (reference sequence). V lost 5 bases, J lost 0 bases, and 14 bases lay in between. The CDR3 here is CSARPGSSSYNEQFF. The CDR3 nucleotides are TGCAGTGCTCGACCGGGATCGAGCTCCTACAATGAGCAGTTCTTC.

This clonotype was recorded a few times. CDR3 sequence: CASSSRDRDAGNTIYF. CDR3 coding DNA: TGTGCCAGCAGCTCCCGGGACAGGGATGCGGGAAACACCATATATTTT. V usage is TRBV13 and J usage is TRBJ1-3; TRBD1 matches 9 bases. Looked up from germline, CDR1 is PRHDT and CDR2 is FYEKMQ (reference sequence). This CDR3 comprises 16 residues. V trimming: 4 bases; J trimming: 4 bases; junction bases outside the gene matches: 8.

The gene calls are TRBV29-1 and TRBJ2-5; 10 bases match TRBD2. This CDR3 is 15 amino acids long. V shed 4 bases, J shed 2 bases, and the junction held 7 bases outside the gene matches. Germline V gene sequence: CDR1 SQVTM, CDR2 ANQGSEA. The CDR3 coding sequence is TGCAGCGTTGGAGCGGGGGGGATACCACAAGAGACCCAGTACTTC. Protein: CSVGAGGIPQETQYF. The entire variable domain, with the rest obtained from reference TRBV29-1 and TRBJ2-5, is as follows: SAVISQKPSRDICQRGTSLTIQCQVDSQVTMMFWYRQQPGQSLTLIATANQGSEATYESGFVIDKFPISRPNLTFSTLTVSNMSPEDSSIYLCSVGAGGIPQETQYFGPGTRLLVL.